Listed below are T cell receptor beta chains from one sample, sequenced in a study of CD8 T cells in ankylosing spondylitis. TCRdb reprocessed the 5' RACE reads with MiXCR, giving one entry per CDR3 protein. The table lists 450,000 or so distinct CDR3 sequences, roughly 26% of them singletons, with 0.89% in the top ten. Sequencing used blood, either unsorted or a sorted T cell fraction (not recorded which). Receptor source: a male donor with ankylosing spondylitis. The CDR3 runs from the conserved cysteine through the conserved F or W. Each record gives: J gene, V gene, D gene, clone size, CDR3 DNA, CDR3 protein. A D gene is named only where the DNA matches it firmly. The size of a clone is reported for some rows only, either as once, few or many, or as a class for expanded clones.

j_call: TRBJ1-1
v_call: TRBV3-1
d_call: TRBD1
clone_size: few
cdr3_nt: TGTGCCAGCAGCCAATCGGGACAGTGGTTCTCTGAAGCTTTCTTT
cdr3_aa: CASSQSGQWFSEAFF

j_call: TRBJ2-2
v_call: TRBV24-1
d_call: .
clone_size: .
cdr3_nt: TGTGCCACCAGTGACCCCCCCGGGACCGGGGAGCTGTTTTTT
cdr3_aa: CATSDPPGTGELFF

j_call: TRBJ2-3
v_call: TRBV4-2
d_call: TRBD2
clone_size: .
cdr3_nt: TGTGCCAGCAGCCAAGACCAACTAGCGGGAGTAACAGATACGCAGTATTTT
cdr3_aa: CASSQDQLAGVTDTQYF

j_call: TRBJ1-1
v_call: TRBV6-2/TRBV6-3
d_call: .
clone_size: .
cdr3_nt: TGTGCCACCCGGGGGACAACCAACACTGAAGCTTTCTTT
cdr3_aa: CATRGTTNTEAFF

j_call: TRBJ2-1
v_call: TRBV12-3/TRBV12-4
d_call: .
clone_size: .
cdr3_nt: TGTGCCAGCAGTCCCGGGTTCGTGGAGTTCTTC
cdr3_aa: CASSPGFVEFF

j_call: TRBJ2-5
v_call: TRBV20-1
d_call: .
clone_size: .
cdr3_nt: TGCAGTGCTAGAGTGGACGTACAAGAGACCCAGTACTTC
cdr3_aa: CSARVDVQETQYF

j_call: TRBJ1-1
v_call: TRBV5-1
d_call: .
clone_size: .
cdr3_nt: TGCGCCAGCAGCTTGGCCCCCATCCGGGACTCGGCAGAAGCTTTCTTT
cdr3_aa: CASSLAPIRDSAEAFF

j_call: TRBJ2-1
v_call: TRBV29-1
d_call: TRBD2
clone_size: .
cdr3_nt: TGCAGCGTTGGACTAGCGGGAGTAGGTGAGCAGTTCTTC
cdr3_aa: CSVGLAGVGEQFF

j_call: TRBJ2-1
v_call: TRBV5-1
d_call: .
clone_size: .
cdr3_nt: TGCGCCAGCAGCGCCTCCCGACAGTACAATGAGCAGTTCTTC
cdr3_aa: CASSASRQYNEQFF

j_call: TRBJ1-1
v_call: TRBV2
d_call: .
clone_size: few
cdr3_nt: TGTGCCAGCGGGCAGAACATGAACACTGAAGCTTTCTTT
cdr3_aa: CASGQNMNTEAFF

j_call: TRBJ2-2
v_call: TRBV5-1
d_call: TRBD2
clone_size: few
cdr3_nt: TGCGCCAGCAGCCTGATCCCGGCTAGCGGGAGATCCACCGGGGAGCTGTTTTTT
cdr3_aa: CASSLIPASGRSTGELFF

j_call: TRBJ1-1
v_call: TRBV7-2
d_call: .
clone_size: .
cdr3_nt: TGTGCCAGCAGCTTAGACAGGGTGGTGACTGAAGCTTTCTTT
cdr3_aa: CASSLDRVVTEAFF

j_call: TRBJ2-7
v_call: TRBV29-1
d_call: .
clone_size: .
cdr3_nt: TGCAGCGTTCTGACGACTTACGAGCAGTACTTC
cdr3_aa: CSVLTTYEQYF

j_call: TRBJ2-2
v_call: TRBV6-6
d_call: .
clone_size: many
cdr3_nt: TGTGCCAGTACTAATTCGAACACCGGGGAGCTGTTTTTT
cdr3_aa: CASTNSNTGELFF

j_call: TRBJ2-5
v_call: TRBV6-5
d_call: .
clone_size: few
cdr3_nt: TGTGCCAGCAGTTACGTACCGGGTTCAGAGACCCAGTACTTC
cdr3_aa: CASSYVPGSETQYF

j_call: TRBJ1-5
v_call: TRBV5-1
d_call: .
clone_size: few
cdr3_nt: TGCGCCAGCAGCTTTGAAAATGGGCCCCAGCATTTT
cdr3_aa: CASSFENGPQHF

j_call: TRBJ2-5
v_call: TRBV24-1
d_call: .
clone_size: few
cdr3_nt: TGTGCCACCTCCGGGCCCAGGGTCCCAGAGACCCAGTACTTC
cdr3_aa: CATSGPRVPETQYF

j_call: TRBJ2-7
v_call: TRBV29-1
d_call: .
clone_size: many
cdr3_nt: TGCAGCGTTGTAAAACTGAGCGGTACCTACTACGAGCAGTACTTC
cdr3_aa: CSVVKLSGTYYEQYF

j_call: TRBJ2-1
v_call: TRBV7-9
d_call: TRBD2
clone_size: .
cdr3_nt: TGTGCCAGCAGTCCCCGGACTAGCGGGAGAGTTGAGCAGTTCTTC
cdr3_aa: CASSPRTSGRVEQFF

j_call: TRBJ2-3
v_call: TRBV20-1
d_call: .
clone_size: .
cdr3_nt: TGCAGTGCTAGGACAGGAGGAATTAGCACAGATACGCAGTATTTT
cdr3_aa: CSARTGGISTDTQYF

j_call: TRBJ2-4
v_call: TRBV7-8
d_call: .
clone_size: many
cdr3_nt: TGTGCCAGCAGCTTACAGGCAGGGCGTCAGTACTTC
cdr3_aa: CASSLQAGRQYF

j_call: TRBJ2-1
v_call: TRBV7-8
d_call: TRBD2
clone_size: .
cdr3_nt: TGTGCCAGCAGCTTTAGCGGGGTTTACAATGAGCAGTTCTTC
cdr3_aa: CASSFSGVYNEQFF

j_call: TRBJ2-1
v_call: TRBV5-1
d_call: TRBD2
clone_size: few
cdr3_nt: TGCGCCAGCAGCTTCCCTAGCGGTTACAATGAGCAGTTCTTC
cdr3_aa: CASSFPSGYNEQFF

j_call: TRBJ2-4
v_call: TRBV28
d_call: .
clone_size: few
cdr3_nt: TGTGCCAGCAGTTTGCAGGGAGGATGGAACATTCAGTACTTC
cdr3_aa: CASSLQGGWNIQYF

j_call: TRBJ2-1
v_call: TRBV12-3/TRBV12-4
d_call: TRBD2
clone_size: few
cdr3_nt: TGTGCCAGCAGTATCAGACTAGCGTATGAGCAGTTCTTC
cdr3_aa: CASSIRLAYEQFF

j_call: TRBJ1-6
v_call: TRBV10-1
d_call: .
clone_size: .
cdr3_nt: TGCGCCAGCAGTGATACCGGGATCCCTAATTCACCCCTCCACTTT
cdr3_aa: CASSDTGIPNSPLHF

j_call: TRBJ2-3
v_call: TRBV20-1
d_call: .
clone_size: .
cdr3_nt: TGCAGTGCTAGATTTAGTGCTAGCGCCCACTCGGATACGCAGTATTTT
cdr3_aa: CSARFSASAHSDTQYF

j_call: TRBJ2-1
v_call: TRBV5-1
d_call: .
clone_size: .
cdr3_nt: TGCGCCAGCAGGGGAAGCGGGTATGACGATATGAATGAGCAGTTCTTC
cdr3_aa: CASRGSGYDDMNEQFF

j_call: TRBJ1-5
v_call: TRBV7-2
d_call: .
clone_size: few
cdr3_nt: TGTGCCAGCAGCCCTCCGGGCGGCTCGGCTCAGCCCCAGCATTTT
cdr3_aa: CASSPPGGSAQPQHF

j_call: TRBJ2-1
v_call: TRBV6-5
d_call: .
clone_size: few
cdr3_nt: TGTGCCAGCAGTTACTCGCCCAGTACTGAAGGGTGGGACAATGAGCAGTTCTTC
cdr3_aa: CASSYSPSTEGWDNEQFF

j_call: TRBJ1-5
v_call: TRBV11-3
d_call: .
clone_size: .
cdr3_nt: TGTGCCAGCAGCTTTAACAGAGATCAGCCCCAGCATTTT
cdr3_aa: CASSFNRDQPQHF